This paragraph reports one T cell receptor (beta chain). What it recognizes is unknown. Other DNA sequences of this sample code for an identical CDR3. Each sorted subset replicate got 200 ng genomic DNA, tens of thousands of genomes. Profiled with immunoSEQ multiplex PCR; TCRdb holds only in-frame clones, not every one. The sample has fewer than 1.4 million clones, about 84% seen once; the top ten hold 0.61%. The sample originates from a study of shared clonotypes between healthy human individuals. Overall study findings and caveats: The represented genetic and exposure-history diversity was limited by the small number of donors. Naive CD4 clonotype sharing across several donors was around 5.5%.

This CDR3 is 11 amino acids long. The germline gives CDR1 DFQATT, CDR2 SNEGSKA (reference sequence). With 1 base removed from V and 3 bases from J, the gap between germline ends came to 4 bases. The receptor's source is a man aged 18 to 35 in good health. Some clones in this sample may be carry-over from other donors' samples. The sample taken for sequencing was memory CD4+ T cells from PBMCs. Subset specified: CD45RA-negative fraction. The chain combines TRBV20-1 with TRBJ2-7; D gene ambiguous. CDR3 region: CSARGLYEQYF. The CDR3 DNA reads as TGCAGTGCTAGAGGCCTCTACGAGCAGTACTTC.